This entry lists 21 T cell receptor beta chains sequenced from one sample in a study of vaccination and CD4 T cells after COVID-19. Treatment specified: approximately 10-day PBMC culture with coronavirus spike peptide pools or control peptides (ViraFEST assay). The Oncomine TCR Beta short-read assay sequenced DNA from cultured CD4+ T cells. TCRdb itself ran the PCR reads through MiXCR, one entry per CDR3 protein. The sample records more than 13,000 distinct CDR3 sequences, just over 20% being singletons. Antigens for these TCRs are unknown. Here the sequenced sample was CD4+ T cells from blood, cultured in vitro, taken before SARS-CoV-2 vaccination. These receptors were obtained from a human donor who received a COVID-19 vaccine.

This clonotype was seen a few times. This rearrangement joins TRBV10-2 to TRBJ1-2; 9 bases are shared with TRBD1. The CDR3 spans 15 residues. The junction had 7 bases not matched to a gene; V was cut back by 4 bases and J by 4 bases. CDR1 is WSHSY and CDR2 is SAAADI in the germline V gene. CDR3 DNA sequence: TGCGCCAGCAGTGCCACCCGGGACAGGGTCTATGGCTACACCTTC. Translating gives CASSATRDRVYGYTF.

The chain recombines TRBV20-1 with TRBJ2-6, with D unclear. V lost 6 bases and J lost 2, with 11 bases in between. CDR3 length: 14 residues. From germline, CDR1 is DFQATT and CDR2 SNEGSKA (reference sequence). The CDR3 region has the DNA TGCAGTGCCATCGGGCAACCTGGGGCCAACGTCCTGACTTTC. Translated, it gives CSAIGQPGANVLTF.

This clonotype was detected only a few times. The rearrangement joins TRBV4-1 to TRBJ2-6, with TRBD2 matching 7 bases. V lost 0 bases and J lost 5; bases outside the gene matches: 10. CDR3 size: 18 residues. Germline V gene lookup returns CDR1 MGHRA and CDR2 YSYEKL. CDR3 coding DNA: TGCGCCAGCAGCCAAGAGCCAGCGGGGAGCGGTCGGGCCAACGTCCTGACTTTC. It is translated as CASSQEPAGSGRANVLTF.

The chain has TRBV10-3 and TRBJ1-2; a weak D match, TRBD1 (6 bases). V shed 0 bases and J shed 8 bases, with 13 bases lying between them. The germline V gene has CDR1 ENHRY and CDR2 SYGVKD. This CDR3 is built from 14 residues. The CDR3 reads CAISESSGGGGYTF. The CDR3 nucleotides are TGTGCCATCAGTGAGTCCAGCGGGGGCGGGGGCTACACCTTC.

This chain connects TRBV6-1 to TRBJ2-1, with D unresolved. V was pared by 5 bases and J by 4 bases, with 9 bases between. The germline V gene encodes CDR1 MNHNS and CDR2 SASEGT. CDR3 length equals 13 residues. In DNA, the CDR3 is TGTGCCAGCAGTCCCGGGCGTTACAATGAGCAGTTCTTC. Translated, it gives CASSPGRYNEQFF.

This clonotype was seen only a few times. The rearrangement uses TRBV6-1 and TRBJ1-4; D remains unclear. The CDR3 spans 12 residues. V lost 7 bases and J 6 bases, leaving 9 bases between the germline ends. Germline V gives CDR1 MNHNS, CDR2 SASEGT. The CDR3 protein is CASKGSDEKLFF. As DNA, the CDR3 is TGTGCCAGCAAGGGATCAGATGAAAAACTGTTTTTT.

This clonotype came up a few times. The J gene is TRBJ1-5, the V gene TRBV5-1; D unclear. This CDR3 spans 14 amino acids. Trimming pared 0 bases from V and 9 bases from J, leaving 13 bases between. CDR1 is SGHRS and CDR2 is YFSETQ in the germline V gene. CDR3 bases: TGCGCCAGCAGCTTGGTAGGGCCCGAGGGGCCCCAGCATTTT. Protein sequence: CASSLVGPEGPQHF. Based on the CDR3 plus reference TRBV5-1 and TRBJ1-5, the full variable domain is KAGVTQTPRYLIKTRGQQVTLSCSPISGHRSVSWYQQTPGQGLQFLFEYFSETQRNKGNFPGRFSGRQFSNSRSEMNVSTLELGDSALYLCASSLVGPEGPQHFGDGTRLSIL.

This clonotype was detected a few times. The chain joins TRBV6-2 or TRBV6-3 to TRBJ2-7; a weak D match, TRBD2 (6 bases). Trimming took 8 bases from V and 5 from J, leaving 16 bases between them. Per germline, CDR1 MNHEY and CDR2 SVGEGT. The CDR3 runs to 13 residues. CDR3 DNA: TGTGCCAGCGGAGGTCCTAGCGCCCACGAGCAGTACTTC. It specifies CASGGPSAHEQYF.

The chain is built from TRBV27 and TRBJ2-5; tentative D call: TRBD1 (6 bases). This CDR3 comprises 16 residues. From germline, CDR1 is MNHEY and CDR2 SMNVEV (reference sequence). The V end lost 4 bases, the J end lost 0 bases, and 15 bases lay between the germline ends. The DNA for the CDR3 is TGTGCCAGCAGTTCCTACCGAACAGGGAACCAAGAGACCCAGTACTTC. Encoded protein: CASSSYRTGNQETQYF.

The V call is TRBV12-3 or TRBV12-4, the J call TRBJ2-1; tentative D call: TRBD1 (5 bases). Trimming stripped 6 bases from V and 6 bases from J, with 21 bases between. This CDR3 has 16 amino acids. The DNA of the CDR3 is TGTGCCAGCAGCCTTACCCTGACTGAAACAGGCAATGAGCAGTTCTTC. It encodes CASSLTLTETGNEQFF.

This clonotype qualifies as medium-sized. DNA of the CDR3: TGTGCCATCAGCAGGGGGCAGGAGACCCAGTACTTC. This sequence encodes CAISRGQETQYF. This chain connects TRBV10-3 to TRBJ2-5; 8 nucleotides match TRBD1. From germline, CDR1 is ENHRY and CDR2 SYGVKD. After removal of 6 bases from V and 5 bases from J, the junction contained 2 bases not matched to a gene. This CDR3 is 12 amino acids long.

This clonotype was found a few times. This chain links TRBV19 with TRBJ2-1, with TRBD2 identical over 10 bases. The CDR3 has 19 amino acids. CDR1 LNHDA and CDR2 SQIVND come from the germline V gene (reference sequence). V gave up 10 bases and J gave up 2 bases; unmatched junction bases: 20. Written as DNA, the CDR3 is TGTGCCACCCGGGGGTTGGGACTAGCGAGGCAGCAACCCTACAATGAGCAGTTCTTC. Encoded protein: CATRGLGLARQQPYNEQFF. Using reference TRBV19 and TRBJ2-1 for the parts outside the CDR3, the full variable domain is DGGITQSPKYLFRKEGQNVTLSCEQNLNHDAMYWYRQDPGQGLRLIYYSQIVNDFQKGDIAEGYSVSREKKESFPLTVTSAQKNPTAFYLCATRGLGLARQQPYNEQFFGPGTRLTVL.

This clonotype turned up a few times. The chain employs TRBV2 and TRBJ2-1, with a possible D match to TRBD2 (6 bases). CDR1 and CDR2 from the germline V gene are SNHLY and FYNNEI. The CDR3 is made up of 19 amino acids. V was clipped by 3 bases and J by 6 bases, with 27 bases between them. This CDR3 reads CASSDWSYRGTLPSNEQFF. The CDR3, as DNA: TGTGCCAGCAGTGATTGGTCCTACCGGGGGACCCTCCCCTCCAATGAGCAGTTCTTC.

This sequence joins TRBV5-4 and TRBJ2-3, with 11 bases lining up with TRBD2. The V segment lost 0 bases and the J segment 2 bases; nucleotides outside the gene matches: 2. The CDR3 has 16 amino acids. Germline CDR1 SGHNT, CDR2 YYREEE (reference sequence). CDR3 residues: CASSLASGGSTDTQYF. The CDR3 bases are TGTGCCAGCAGCTTGGCTAGCGGGGGGTCCACAGATACGCAGTATTTT.

Within the sample, this clonotype is medium-sized. The CDR3 bases are TGTGCCAGCAGCCGGGACACTCCTACAGATACGCAGTATTTT. It codes for CASSRDTPTDTQYF. The chain employs TRBV7-2 and TRBJ2-3; perhaps TRBD1 as D (6 bases). Trimming stripped 5 bases from V and 3 bases from J, with 12 bases between. Germline loops: CDR1 SGHTA, CDR2 FQGNSA. The CDR3 consists of 14 residues.

This clonotype was detected only a few times. The chain carries TRBV12-3 or TRBV12-4 and TRBJ2-1; 9 bases agree with TRBD1. V shed 2 bases, J shed 4 bases, and the junction held 3 bases outside the gene matches. The CDR3 has 15 residues. The CDR3 DNA is TGTGCCAGCAGTTTATTGGGACAGGGATACAATGAGCAGTTCTTC. Protein product: CASSLLGQGYNEQFF.

This rearrangement joins TRBV4-2 to TRBJ2-5; the match to TRBD2 covers 8 bases. The CDR3 sequence is 15 residues long. CDR1 and CDR2 (germline): LGHNA, YNFKEQ. V lost 0 bases and J lost 3; bases outside the gene matches: 3. CDR3 region: CASSQDGSGEETQYF. In DNA, the CDR3 is TGTGCCAGCAGCCAAGATGGTAGCGGGGAAGAGACCCAGTACTTC.

This clonotype has only a few counts. The V call is TRBV7-2, the J call TRBJ2-7; 7 bases map to TRBD1. Germline loops: CDR1 SGHTA, CDR2 FQGNSA. V lost 3 bases and J lost 3; bases outside the gene matches: 8. The CDR3 has 15 amino acids. The CDR3 loop is CASSFDRVIIYEQYF. The CDR3 region has the DNA TGTGCCAGCAGCTTCGACAGGGTTATTATCTACGAGCAGTACTTC.

This clonotype was seen only a few times. V usage is TRBV5-1 and J usage is TRBJ2-3, with a weak D call TRBD2 (5 bases). With 0 bases removed from V and 0 bases from J, the gap between germline ends came to 11 bases. The CDR3 length is 16 residues. Germline CDR1 SGHRS, CDR2 YFSETQ. The CDR3 reads CASSLDRGTSTDTQYF. CDR3 DNA sequence: TGCGCCAGCAGCTTGGACCGGGGAACTAGCACAGATACGCAGTATTTT.

This clonotype is classed as medium-sized. V is TRBV20-1 and J is TRBJ1-2; 10 bases align to TRBD1. The CDR3 loop spans 14 amino acids. From germline, CDR1 is DFQATT and CDR2 SNEGSKA (reference sequence). V was pared by 3 bases and J by 3 bases, with 4 bases of the junction left unmatched. The CDR3 loop reads CSARGQGIHYGYTF. CDR3 nucleotides: TGCAGTGCTAGGGGACAGGGGATCCACTATGGCTACACCTTC.

This rearrangement joins TRBV4-2 to TRBJ1-1; D call uncertain. Trimming removed 4 bases at V and 5 bases at J, with 14 bases between. CDR1 and CDR2 from the germline V gene are LGHNA and YNFKEQ. The CDR3 has 14 amino acids. This chain's CDR3 is CASSLEQRPTEAFF. CDR3 coding DNA: TGTGCCAGCAGCCTAGAGCAAAGGCCTACTGAAGCTTTCTTT.